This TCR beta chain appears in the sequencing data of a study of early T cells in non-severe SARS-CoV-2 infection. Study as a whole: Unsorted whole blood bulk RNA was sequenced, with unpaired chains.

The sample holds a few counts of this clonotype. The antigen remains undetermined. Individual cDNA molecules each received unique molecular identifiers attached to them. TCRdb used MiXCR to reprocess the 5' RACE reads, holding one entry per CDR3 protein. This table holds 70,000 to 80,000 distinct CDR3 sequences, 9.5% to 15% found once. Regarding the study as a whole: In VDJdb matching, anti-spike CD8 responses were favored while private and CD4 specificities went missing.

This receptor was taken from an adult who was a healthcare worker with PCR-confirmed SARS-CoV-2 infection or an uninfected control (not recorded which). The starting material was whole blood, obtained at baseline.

The CDR3 reads CASSEAGGQGEQFF. CDR3 bases: TGTGCCAGCAGTGAAGCGGGGGGGCAAGGTGAGCAGTTCTTC. The chain uses TRBV2 and TRBJ2-1, with a tentative D call TRBD2 (7 bases). The germline V gene encodes CDR1 SNHLY and CDR2 FYNNEI. The CDR3 runs 14 residues. V was cut by 0 bases and J by 9 bases, with 12 bases left in between.